This T cell receptor beta chain was observed in a study of blood T cell repertoires in COVID-19. Whole-study context: Samples of COVID-19 (acute and convalescent) were obtained from the United States, Italy and Spain. T cells, B-cell-depleted T cells, or PBMCs supplied cDNA or gDNA.

Under the authors' procedure: Amplification of reference gene primers provided the estimated nucleated cell counts. The repertoire was sequenced with immunoSEQ multiplex PCR; TCRdb's copy has only in-frame clones and lacks some. V and J calls and clone size are copied from that table; D and trimming were computed from the DNA. The profile covers roughly 48,000 clones, with approximately 80% appearing a single time and around 53% taken by the ten largest. The CDR3 is 14 residues long. The V and J ends lost 6 bases and 0 bases respectively, with 10 bases between them. Looked up from germline, CDR1 is MNHEY and CDR2 is SVGAGI.

J is TRBJ2-3 and V is TRBV6-5; D perhaps matches TRBD2 (6 bases). Sample: peripheral blood. The receptor was derived from a man in his 70s with acute or convalescent COVID-19. CDR3 nucleotide sequence: TGTGCCAGCAGGAGCGGGTCAAGCACAGATACGCAGTATTTT. Translating gives CASRSGSSTDTQYF.